The next 32 T cell receptor beta chains were all read from a single sample in a study of cytomegalovirus exposure and HLA in healthy donors. Only in-frame clones appear in the TCRdb table, and some are missing; sequencing was by immunoSEQ multiplex PCR. Among hundreds of thousands of clones listed, around 89% were seen once. Material: PBMCs. The source is a woman aged 18-30 years in good health and CMV-seronegative.

V usage is TRBV19 and J usage is TRBJ2-7; 9 bases are shared with TRBD2. The CDR3 sequence is 16 residues long. Germline CDR1 reads LNHDA; CDR2 reads SQIVND (reference sequence). With 3 bases clipped from V and 3 bases from J, the junction kept 9 bases outside the gene matches. The DNA for the CDR3 is TGTGCCAGTAGTATTTCCGGGACTAGCAGGTTCTACGAGCAGTACTTC. Its protein product is CASSISGTSRFYEQYF.

This chain connects TRBV14 to TRBJ2-7; 11 bases agree with TRBD2. Losses at the gene ends were 0 bases for V and 2 bases for J; bases not matched to a gene: 18. Germline assignment: CDR1 SGHDN and CDR2 FVKESK. The CDR3 contains 21 residues. Here the CDR3 DNA reads TGTGCCAGCAGCCAAGACGAACTAGCGGGAGAGTCGCAGTCCGAGACCTACGAGCAGTACTTC. Protein: CASSQDELAGESQSETYEQYF.

This clone has only one observation. J is TRBJ1-2 and V is TRBV28, with D hard to call. V was trimmed by 8 bases and J by 10 bases, leaving 8 bases between them. From germline, CDR1 is MDHEN and CDR2 SYDVKM. The CDR3 is 9 amino acids. In DNA form, the CDR3 reads TGTGCCAGCGGAGTCGTCTACACCTTC. Amino acid sequence: CASGVVYTF.

This rearrangement joins TRBV5-1 to TRBJ1-2; D call uncertain. Trimming removed 4 bases at V and 0 bases at J, with 19 bases between. This CDR3 has 17 amino acids. Germline CDR1 reads SGHRS; CDR2 reads YFSETQ. In DNA, the CDR3 is TGCGCCAGCAGCCGGCCGGGTTCTGGTTCAGCTAACTATGGCTACACCTTC. This gives the protein CASSRPGSGSANYGYTF.

V is TRBV29-1 and J is TRBJ2-3; 12 bases fit TRBD2. Looked up from germline, CDR1 is SQVTM and CDR2 is ANQGSEA. The CDR3 loop spans 14 amino acids. After removal of 7 bases from V and 6 bases from J, the junction contained 8 bases not matched to a gene. The CDR3 sequence is CSGEGLAGLDTQYF. The CDR3 bases are TGCAGCGGGGAGGGACTAGCGGGTCTGGATACGCAGTATTTT.

The chain employs TRBV5-6 and TRBJ1-2; D possibly corresponds to TRBD1 (5 bases). The CDR3 spans 14 residues. Germline CDR1 reads SGHDT; CDR2 reads YYEEEE. The V and J ends lost 0 bases and 4 bases respectively, with 10 bases between them. In nucleotides, the CDR3 is TGTGCCAGCAGCTTGGCCAGGGCCCCCTATGGCTACACCTTC. It is translated as CASSLARAPYGYTF.

This clone was recorded a few times. The chain is built from TRBV7-2 and TRBJ1-2, with D unresolved. In germline, CDR1 is SGHTA, CDR2 FQGNSA. The CDR3 length is 18 residues. V lost 5 bases and J 6 bases, leaving 28 bases between the germline ends. The CDR3 region has the DNA TGTGCCAGCAGCACCAAGGTCGGGGTTTTTGGTTACTCTGATGGCTACACCTTC. Translation: CASSTKVGVFGYSDGYTF.

The genes are TRBV15 and TRBJ1-5; D unclear. The CDR3 is 15 residues long. From germline, CDR1 is LNHNV and CDR2 YYDKDF (reference sequence). Trimming removed 0 bases from V and 3 bases from J, with 9 bases in between. The CDR3 DNA follows: TGTGCCACCAGCAGAGATTTTTATCCCAATCAGCCCCAGCATTTT. It encodes CATSRDFYPNQPQHF.

This chain uses TRBV27 with TRBJ2-1, with 12 bases lining up with TRBD2. In germline, CDR1 is MNHEY, CDR2 SMNVEV (reference sequence). The length of the CDR3 is 19 residues. The junction had 12 bases not matched to a gene; V was cut back by 6 bases and J by 0 bases. The DNA for the CDR3 is TGTGCCAGCAGCCTTAGGACTAGCGGGAAGGGTGGCTCCTACAATGAGCAGTTCTTC. Translated, it gives CASSLRTSGKGGSYNEQFF.

The J gene is TRBJ1-1, the V gene TRBV27; TRBD1 agrees at 10 bases. This CDR3 has 14 residues. Germline CDR1 MNHEY, CDR2 SMNVEV (reference sequence). J was trimmed by 8 bases and V by 6 bases; bases with no gene match: 9. The DNA for the CDR3 is TGTGCCAGCAGGACTTCCCGGGACAGGGGCGAAGCTTTCTTT. This sequence encodes CASRTSRDRGEAFF.

The chain uses TRBV9 and TRBJ1-2, with TRBD1 as a possible D gene (6 bases). V gave up 0 bases and J gave up 8 bases, with 14 bases separating them. CDR1 and CDR2 (germline): SGDLS, YYNGEE. This CDR3 spans 14 amino acids. Written as DNA, the CDR3 is TGTGCCAGCAGCGTAGATTCAGGGGTTGGAGGCTACACCTTC. Protein product: CASSVDSGVGGYTF.

The gene calls are TRBV6-5 and TRBJ2-5; D gene uncertain. CDR3 length equals 12 residues. Trimming took 6 bases from V and 5 from J, leaving 10 bases between them. Germline CDR1 MNHEY, CDR2 SVGAGI. CDR3 sequence (DNA): TGTGCCAGCAGCCCTGAGGCGGAGACCCAGTACTTC. Translation gives CASSPEAETQYF.

This clone was seen once. The chain recombines TRBV4-1 with TRBJ2-2, with a possible D match to TRBD2 (5 bases). CDR1 and CDR2 from the germline V gene are MGHRA and YSYEKL. This CDR3 has 15 amino acids. The V gene lost 4 bases and the J gene lost 0 bases, with 9 bases spanning the gap. The CDR3 coding sequence is TGCGCCAGCAGCCCGGGGAGCGCGAACACCGGGGAGCTGTTTTTT. Translation: CASSPGSANTGELFF.

This clone was counted once. CDR3 region: CASIPLVSGSYNEQFF. The CDR3 DNA sequence: TGTGCCAGCATCCCGTTGGTGAGCGGCTCCTACAATGAGCAGTTCTTC. V usage is TRBV7-9 and J usage is TRBJ2-1, with D maybe TRBD2 (5 bases). CDR1 SEHNR and CDR2 FQNEAQ come from the germline V gene (reference sequence). V lost 7 bases and J 0 bases, leaving 16 bases between the germline ends. The CDR3 is 16 amino acids.

There are a few counts of this clone. CDR3 in amino acids: CATLRSEKLFF. DNA of the CDR3: TGTGCCACTCTTAGGAGTGAAAAACTGTTTTTT. The V gene is TRBV5-4, the J gene TRBJ1-4; D is undetermined. Trimming removed 9 bases from V and 7 bases from J, with 10 bases in between. The CDR3 runs 11 residues. The V gene's germline CDR1 is SGHNT and CDR2 YYREEE (reference sequence).

This clone was seen only once. V usage is TRBV2 and J usage is TRBJ1-5; no clear D gene. Germline loops: CDR1 SNHLY, CDR2 FYNNEI. The CDR3 is 15 amino acids. Trimming removed 6 bases from V and 9 bases from J, with 21 bases in between. The CDR3 nucleotides are TGTGCCAGCAGGGGAGGTGGGAACTATTATCGGCCCCAGCATTTT. It codes for CASRGGGNYYRPQHF.

The chain has TRBV9 and TRBJ2-7, with 9 positions matching TRBD2. The J segment lost 5 bases and the V segment lost 3 bases, leaving 3 bases of the junction unmatched. The CDR3 length is 13 residues. Germline values: CDR1 SGDLS, CDR2 YYNGEE. The CDR3 sequence: CASSEAGGDEQYF. The CDR3 coding sequence is TGTGCCAGCAGCGAAGCGGGAGGAGACGAGCAGTACTTC.

This clone was seen a handful of times. This rearrangement joins TRBV27 to TRBJ1-2, with TRBD1 matching over 7 bases. The CDR3 runs 15 residues. The J segment lost 5 bases and the V segment lost 6 bases, leaving 12 bases of the junction unmatched. Germline loops: CDR1 MNHEY, CDR2 SMNVEV (reference sequence). This chain's CDR3 is CASRGEGAESYGYTF. The DNA of the CDR3 is TGTGCCAGCAGGGGCGAGGGGGCGGAAAGTTATGGCTACACCTTC.

The chain uses TRBV7-2 and TRBJ2-1, with D perhaps TRBD1 (6 bases). CDR3 size: 16 residues. Germline values: CDR1 SGHTA, CDR2 FQGNSA. The V end lost 0 bases, the J end lost 10 bases, and 19 bases lay between the germline ends. The CDR3 loop is CASSLAAGVRSGEQFF. In DNA form, the CDR3 reads TGTGCCAGCAGCTTAGCGGCAGGGGTGAGGAGCGGAGAGCAGTTCTTC.

The chain carries TRBV5-6 and TRBJ1-3, with 7 bases matching TRBD1. The CDR3 runs to 15 residues. Germline loops: CDR1 SGHDT, CDR2 YYEEEE. Unmatched junction bases numbered 6, after V lost 0 bases and J lost 6 bases. CDR3 sequence: CASSLAGDSVNTIYF. The CDR3 coding sequence is TGTGCCAGCAGCTTGGCCGGGGACAGTGTAAACACCATATATTTT.

V usage is TRBV27 and J usage is TRBJ2-7; 12 bases match TRBD2. Trimming took 1 base from V and 7 from J; bases not matched to a gene: 5. Germline CDR1 MNHEY, CDR2 SMNVEV (reference sequence). The CDR3 consists of 15 residues. DNA of the CDR3: TGTGCCAGCAGTTTATATCTAGCGGGAGGGAGTGAGCAGTACTTC. Encoded protein: CASSLYLAGGSEQYF.

In its sample, this clone was seen once. V is TRBV10-1 and J is TRBJ2-3; TRBD2 agrees at 9 bases. The CDR3 loop spans 16 amino acids. V was pared by 1 base and J by 0 bases, with 2 bases of the junction left unmatched. Germline V gene lookup returns CDR1 WNHNN and CDR2 SYGVQD (reference sequence). This CDR3 reads CASSEFTSGSTDTQYF. The CDR3 DNA sequence: TGCGCCAGCAGTGAGTTCACTAGCGGGAGCACAGATACGCAGTATTTT.

This clone has more than one count but fewer than ten. This sequence joins TRBV2 and TRBJ1-6, with a possible D match to TRBD1 (5 bases). This CDR3 has 14 residues. The germline V gene has CDR1 SNHLY and CDR2 FYNNEI. V was clipped by 6 bases and J by 5 bases, with 11 bases between them. Here the CDR3 reads CASRPVQDNSPLHF. CDR3 bases: TGTGCCAGCAGGCCAGTACAGGATAATTCACCCCTCCACTTT.

The chain carries TRBV6-6 and TRBJ2-1; weak D call: TRBD2 (5 bases). The CDR3 sequence is 12 residues long. V was trimmed by 7 bases and J by 5 bases, leaving 9 bases between them. Germline CDR1 and CDR2: MNHNY and SVGAGI (reference sequence). The CDR3 DNA reads TGTGCCAGCAAATTAGCGCACAATGAGCAGTTCTTC. It translates to CASKLAHNEQFF.

The chain couples TRBV7-2 to TRBJ2-7, with D maybe TRBD2 (5 bases). This CDR3 comprises 14 residues. V was clipped by 5 bases and J by 3 bases, with 14 bases between them. CDR1 is SGHTA, CDR2 FQGNSA, per germline. The CDR3 loop reads CASSRLAGHYEQYF. The CDR3 nucleotides read TGTGCCAGCAGCCGCCTGGCGGGCCACTACGAGCAGTACTTC.

The chain combines TRBV13 with TRBJ2-5, with a weak D call TRBD1 (6 bases). Germline loops: CDR1 PRHDT, CDR2 FYEKMQ (reference sequence). This CDR3 contains 16 residues. Trimming took off 0 bases at V and 1 base at J, with 12 bases between the two ends. The CDR3 DNA sequence: TGTGCCAGCAGCTTAGGCCGAGGACAGTCCCAAGAGACCCAGTACTTC. Amino acid sequence: CASSLGRGQSQETQYF.

This sequence joins TRBV4-1 and TRBJ2-3, with 9 bases matching TRBD2. The V and J ends lost 0 bases and 0 bases, in that order; junction bases with no gene match: 4. The CDR3 contains 17 residues. Germline CDR1 is MGHRA and CDR2 is YSYEKL. CDR3 sequence (DNA): TGCGCCAGCAGCCAAGATAGCACTAGCGGGAGCACAGATACGCAGTATTTT. Translation: CASSQDSTSGSTDTQYF.

J is TRBJ2-4 and V is TRBV19; 10 bases map to TRBD1. CDR1 is LNHDA and CDR2 is SQIVND in the germline V gene (reference sequence). The CDR3 has 18 amino acids. V dropped 3 bases and J dropped 0; count of bases not matched to a gene: 8. The CDR3 loop reads CASSMFRTGGIAKNIQYF. The CDR3 nucleotides read TGTGCCAGTAGTATGTTCCGGACAGGGGGAATAGCCAAAAACATTCAGTACTTC.

The rearrangement uses TRBV5-6 and TRBJ2-3; the match to TRBD2 covers 12 bases. CDR3 length: 18 residues. Germline CDR1 reads SGHDT; CDR2 reads YYEEEE. With 4 bases clipped from V and 2 bases from J, the junction kept 11 bases outside the gene matches. The CDR3 loop reads CASSPLTSGRFHTDTQYF. The CDR3 DNA reads as TGTGCCAGCAGCCCCCTGACTAGCGGGAGATTTCACACAGATACGCAGTATTTT. The whole variable domain, remainder taken from reference TRBV5-6 and TRBJ2-3, is DAGVTQSPTHLIKTRGQQVTLRCSPKSGHDTVSWYQQALGQGPQFIFQYYEEEERQRGNFPDRFSGHQFPNYSSELNVNALLLGDSALYLCASSPLTSGRFHTDTQYFGPGTRLTVL.

The V gene is TRBV9, the J gene TRBJ1-2, with D possibly TRBD1 on 5 matching bases. Trimming removed 4 bases from V and 4 bases from J, with 14 bases in between. Per germline, CDR1 SGDLS and CDR2 YYNGEE. This CDR3 has 14 residues. CDR3 sequence: CASSPSQGSYGYTF. In DNA form, the CDR3 reads TGTGCCAGCAGCCCGTCGCAGGGAAGCTATGGCTACACCTTC.

The chain carries TRBV28 and TRBJ1-1; no definite D call. CDR1 and CDR2 from the germline V gene are MDHEN and SYDVKM. CDR3 size: 16 residues. The V end was cut by 2 bases, the J end by 1 base, with 14 bases between. CDR3 DNA sequence: TGTGCCAGCAGTTTAGGTTATGGCTGGGCGAACACTGAAGCTTTCTTT. Amino acids: CASSLGYGWANTEAFF.

J is TRBJ2-3 and V is TRBV5-1, with TRBD1 identical over 7 bases. Germline trimming cut 1 base from V and 4 bases from J; bases unmatched to any gene: 12. Germline CDR1 is SGHRS and CDR2 is YFSETQ. The CDR3 length is 17 residues. The CDR3 is CASSLYLRTGDADTQYF. DNA of the CDR3: TGCGCCAGCAGCTTGTATCTTAGGACAGGTGACGCAGATACGCAGTATTTT.